This T cell receptor beta chain stems from a study of shared clonotypes between healthy human individuals. Overall study findings and caveats: Researchers sampled only blood; tissue repertoires likely differ.

Per the original data handling: With immunoSEQ giving junction-only sequences and no quality scores, filtering differed. The repertoire was sequenced with immunoSEQ multiplex PCR; TCRdb's copy has only in-frame clones and lacks some. Clone size and V and J calls were adopted from that table, with D and trimming inferred from the DNA. Here the sample spans under 2,500,000 clones, approximately 96% being singletons. V shed 0 bases and J shed 2 bases, with 16 bases lying between them. The CDR3 contains 17 residues. The germline V gene has CDR1 LGHNA and CDR2 YSLEER. This clone has just one count. The antigen remains undetermined.

The TCR originated in a man younger than 30 in good health. The chain has TRBV4-3 and TRBJ1-2; perhaps TRBD1 as D (6 bases). Sequencing was carried out using naive CD4+ T cells sorted from blood. The sample's subset: CD45RA+ positively selected. The CDR3 is CASSQEYVGGTNYGYTF. As DNA, the CDR3 is TGCGCCAGCAGCCAAGAGTATGTCGGGGGCACCAACTATGGCTACACCTTC.